A selection of T cell receptor beta chains follows, all from one sample in a study of chemoradiotherapy in HPV16-positive cancers. Sequencing was performed with immunoSEQ multiplex PCR; in TCRdb, only in-frame clones are kept and a portion is missing. Of 25,000 to 35,000 clones detected, 85% to 90% appear once; the ten largest clones hold under 2.5%. The material sequenced was blood, taken from a patient who underwent chemoradiotherapy. All receptors come from a human donor with HPV-associated anogenital cancer. CDR3s include the opening cysteine and the closing phenylalanine or tryptophan. The D gene is left open where the match is weak. Size values are once, few and many counts, or a class for expanded clones, and some rows have none.

V gene: TRBV5-8; clone size: .; J gene: TRBJ1-4; D gene: .; CDR3 protein: CASRLTGEKLFF; CDR3 DNA: TGTGCCAGCAGGCTCACAGGTGAAAAACTGTTTTTT
V gene: TRBV9; clone size: .; J gene: TRBJ1-2; D gene: .; CDR3 protein: CASSVGVVGTGNYGYTF; CDR3 DNA: TGTGCCAGCAGCGTAGGGGTTGTGGGTACGGGAAACTATGGCTACACCTTC
V gene: TRBV7-2; clone size: .; J gene: TRBJ1-5; D gene: .; CDR3 protein: CASSPNLNQPQHF; CDR3 DNA: TGTGCCAGCAGCCCCAATCTGAATCAGCCCCAGCATTTT
V gene: TRBV5-4; clone size: .; J gene: TRBJ1-2; D gene: TRBD1; CDR3 protein: CASSLTGGNNYGYTF; CDR3 DNA: TGTGCCAGCAGCTTGACAGGGGGTAATAACTATGGCTACACCTTC
V gene: TRBV28; clone size: .; J gene: TRBJ2-6; D gene: .; CDR3 protein: CASRDPRGNGANVLTF; CDR3 DNA: TGTGCCAGCAGGGACCCCAGAGGGAATGGGGCCAACGTCCTGACTTTC
V gene: TRBV28; clone size: few; J gene: TRBJ1-6; D gene: .; CDR3 protein: CASSLALLRGALGNSPLHF; CDR3 DNA: TGTGCCAGCAGTTTAGCCCTTTTGAGGGGGGCCTTGGGTAATTCACCCCTCCACTTT
V gene: TRBV6-5; clone size: .; J gene: TRBJ2-7; D gene: .; CDR3 protein: CASRLSGSYEQYF; CDR3 DNA: TGTGCCAGCAGATTAAGCGGCTCCTACGAGCAGTACTTC
V gene: TRBV5-6; clone size: .; J gene: TRBJ1-1; D gene: .; CDR3 protein: CASSFGGGDTEAFF; CDR3 DNA: TGTGCCAGCAGCTTTGGGGGGGGTGACACTGAAGCTTTCTTT
V gene: TRBV6-6; clone size: few; J gene: TRBJ1-2; D gene: .; CDR3 protein: CASSPPKNYGYTF; CDR3 DNA: TGTGCCAGCAGTCCCCCCAAGAACTATGGCTACACCTTC
V gene: TRBV7-3; clone size: .; J gene: TRBJ1-1; D gene: .; CDR3 protein: CASSVGGAGTEAFF; CDR3 DNA: TGTGCCAGCAGTGTGGGGGGCGCGGGCACTGAAGCTTTCTTT
V gene: TRBV11-3; clone size: once; J gene: TRBJ1-6; D gene: .; CDR3 protein: CASSLGNSPLHF; CDR3 DNA: TGTGCCAGCAGCTTAGGGAATTCACCCCTCCACTTT
V gene: TRBV7-9; clone size: .; J gene: TRBJ1-4; D gene: .; CDR3 protein: CASSLVSGVGEKLFF; CDR3 DNA: TGTGCCAGCAGCTTAGTATCCGGGGTCGGTGAAAAACTGTTTTTT
V gene: TRBV7-2; clone size: .; J gene: TRBJ1-1; D gene: .; CDR3 protein: CASSFNRDTEAFF; CDR3 DNA: TGTGCCAGCAGCTTCAATCGGGACACTGAAGCTTTCTTT
V gene: TRBV2; clone size: .; J gene: TRBJ2-7; D gene: .; CDR3 protein: CASSRLNYEQYF; CDR3 DNA: TGTGCCAGCAGTCGATTAAACTACGAGCAGTACTTC
V gene: TRBV20-1; clone size: .; J gene: TRBJ2-4; D gene: .; CDR3 protein: CSARSPDRLYF; CDR3 DNA: TGCAGTGCTAGATCACCTGACAGATTGTACTTC
V gene: TRBV27; clone size: once; J gene: TRBJ2-1; D gene: .; CDR3 protein: CASSLEGRYNEQFF; CDR3 DNA: TGTGCCAGCAGTTTAGAGGGTCGGTACAATGAGCAGTTCTTC
V gene: TRBV29-1; clone size: .; J gene: TRBJ2-7; D gene: .; CDR3 protein: CSVEFLGRGTYEQYF; CDR3 DNA: TGCAGCGTTGAGTTTTTGGGCAGGGGAACCTACGAGCAGTACTTC
V gene: TRBV14; clone size: .; J gene: TRBJ1-4; D gene: .; CDR3 protein: CASSRSIPGTVNEKLFF; CDR3 DNA: TGTGCCAGCAGCCGAAGCATCCCCGGGACGGTTAATGAAAAACTGTTTTTT
V gene: TRBV7-8; clone size: few; J gene: TRBJ1-6; D gene: .; CDR3 protein: CASSLESGGSYNSPLHF; CDR3 DNA: TGTGCCAGCAGCTTAGAGTCAGGCGGCTCCTATAATTCACCCCTCCACTTT
V gene: TRBV7-9; clone size: .; J gene: TRBJ2-1; D gene: TRBD2; CDR3 protein: CASSRAGVVNNEQFF; CDR3 DNA: TGTGCCAGCAGCAGAGCGGGGGTCGTCAACAATGAGCAGTTCTTC
V gene: TRBV5-3; clone size: once; J gene: TRBJ2-1; D gene: .; CDR3 protein: CARGDPRQTTYNEQFF; CDR3 DNA: TGTGCCAGGGGAGATCCCCGACAGACCACCTACAATGAGCAGTTCTTC
V gene: TRBV5-1; clone size: .; J gene: TRBJ2-5; D gene: .; CDR3 protein: CASSLRAGGLETQYF; CDR3 DNA: TGCGCCAGCAGCTTGAGGGCAGGGGGGTTAGAGACCCAGTACTTC
V gene: TRBV29-1; clone size: few; J gene: TRBJ1-2; D gene: .; CDR3 protein: CSAPEMGDYGYTF; CDR3 DNA: TGCAGCGCCCCTGAGATGGGGGACTATGGCTACACCTTC
V gene: TRBV11-2; clone size: .; J gene: TRBJ1-6; D gene: .; CDR3 protein: CASSLVSGGKNSPLHF; CDR3 DNA: TGTGCCAGCAGCTTAGTTTCCGGGGGAAAGAATTCACCCCTCCACTTT
V gene: TRBV7-6; clone size: .; J gene: TRBJ2-3; D gene: TRBD2; CDR3 protein: CASSLGGLAPDTQYF; CDR3 DNA: TGTGCCAGCAGCTTAGGGGGACTAGCTCCGGATACGCAGTATTTT
V gene: TRBV5-6; clone size: .; J gene: TRBJ1-2; D gene: .; CDR3 protein: CASSPASYGGYTF; CDR3 DNA: TGTGCCAGCAGCCCGGCATCGTATGGCGGCTACACCTTC
V gene: TRBV27; clone size: .; J gene: TRBJ2-7; D gene: TRBD1; CDR3 protein: CASSPTGTGNEQYF; CDR3 DNA: TGTGCCAGCAGTCCCACCGGGACAGGGAACGAGCAGTACTTC
V gene: TRBV18; clone size: .; J gene: TRBJ1-1; D gene: .; CDR3 protein: CASSPSFNTEAFF; CDR3 DNA: TGTGCCAGCTCACCGTCGTTCAACACTGAAGCTTTCTTT
V gene: TRBV20-1; clone size: .; J gene: TRBJ2-7; D gene: .; CDR3 protein: CSARDSYEQYF; CDR3 DNA: TGCAGTGCTAGAGATTCCTACGAGCAGTACTTC
V gene: TRBV5-1; clone size: .; J gene: TRBJ2-7; D gene: .; CDR3 protein: CASSLGSGAVRSYEQYF; CDR3 DNA: TGCGCCAGCAGCCTGGGTTCGGGGGCAGTTCGCTCCTACGAGCAGTACTTC
V gene: TRBV5-6; clone size: .; J gene: TRBJ1-2; D gene: .; CDR3 protein: CASSFFTGTYGYTF; CDR3 DNA: TGTGCCAGCAGCTTCTTCACCGGGACTTATGGCTACACCTTC
V gene: TRBV11-2; clone size: .; J gene: TRBJ2-3; D gene: .; CDR3 protein: CASSPQVGDTQYF; CDR3 DNA: TGTGCCAGCAGCCCCCAGGTAGGAGATACGCAGTATTTT
V gene: TRBV27; clone size: .; J gene: TRBJ2-7; D gene: TRBD2; CDR3 protein: CASRPLAGGPGEQYF; CDR3 DNA: TGTGCCAGCAGACCCCTAGCGGGGGGGCCGGGTGAGCAGTACTTC
V gene: TRBV15; clone size: .; J gene: TRBJ2-7; D gene: .; CDR3 protein: CATSRDRHYEQYF; CDR3 DNA: TGTGCCACCAGCAGAGATCGGCACTACGAGCAGTACTTC
V gene: TRBV2; clone size: .; J gene: TRBJ1-2; D gene: .; CDR3 protein: CASVPGYTF; CDR3 DNA: TGTGCCAGCGTCCCTGGCTACACCTTC
V gene: TRBV6-6; clone size: .; J gene: TRBJ1-5; D gene: .; CDR3 protein: CASREGVSNQPQHF; CDR3 DNA: TGTGCCAGCAGGGAGGGGGTTAGCAATCAGCCCCAGCATTTT
V gene: TRBV10-2; clone size: .; J gene: TRBJ2-1; D gene: .; CDR3 protein: CAGQTDLYNEQFF; CDR3 DNA: TGCGCCGGGCAGACGGACCTTTACAATGAGCAGTTCTTC
V gene: TRBV5-1; clone size: .; J gene: TRBJ2-7; D gene: .; CDR3 protein: CASSLRADSYEQYF; CDR3 DNA: TGCGCCAGCAGCTTGCGAGCAGATTCCTACGAGCAGTACTTC
V gene: TRBV10-2; clone size: few; J gene: TRBJ2-2; D gene: TRBD1; CDR3 protein: CASSQGQSTGELFF; CDR3 DNA: TGCGCCAGTTCACAGGGACAGAGCACCGGGGAGCTGTTTTTT
V gene: TRBV6-5; clone size: .; J gene: TRBJ1-1; D gene: TRBD1; CDR3 protein: CASSYQGAAFF; CDR3 DNA: TGTGCCAGCAGTTATCAGGGGGCCGCTTTCTTT
V gene: TRBV6-5; clone size: .; J gene: TRBJ2-7; D gene: .; CDR3 protein: CASSYSAGTPPLEQYF; CDR3 DNA: TGTGCCAGCAGTTACTCGGCCGGGACACCTCCCTTGGAGCAGTACTTC
V gene: TRBV5-6; clone size: .; J gene: TRBJ2-7; D gene: .; CDR3 protein: CASSLRQLLPYEQYF; CDR3 DNA: TGTGCCAGCAGCTTGCGGCAGCTCCTACCCTACGAGCAGTACTTC
V gene: TRBV2; clone size: .; J gene: TRBJ2-1; D gene: .; CDR3 protein: CASSAVFEQFF; CDR3 DNA: TGTGCCAGCAGTGCGGTCTTCGAGCAGTTCTTC
V gene: TRBV5-1; clone size: .; J gene: TRBJ1-6; D gene: .; CDR3 protein: CASSLGQDSPLHF; CDR3 DNA: TGCGCCAGCAGCTTGGGACAGGATTCACCCCTCCACTTT
V gene: TRBV18; clone size: .; J gene: TRBJ1-1; D gene: TRBD1; CDR3 protein: CASSPGSTGANTEAFF; CDR3 DNA: TGTGCCAGCTCACCAGGATCGACAGGGGCGAACACTGAAGCTTTCTTT
V gene: TRBV7-3; clone size: .; J gene: TRBJ1-6; D gene: .; CDR3 protein: CASSLSPAGNSPLHF; CDR3 DNA: TGTGCCAGCAGCTTATCCCCGGCAGGAAATTCACCCCTCCACTTT
V gene: TRBV7-2; clone size: .; J gene: TRBJ2-5; D gene: .; CDR3 protein: CASSLARRETQYF; CDR3 DNA: TGTGCCAGCAGCTTAGCCCGGCGGGAGACCCAGTACTTC
V gene: TRBV5-4; clone size: .; J gene: TRBJ2-7; D gene: .; CDR3 protein: CASSRLMDPHVSKYEQYF; CDR3 DNA: TGTGCCAGCAGCCGACTGATGGATCCACACGTCAGCAAATACGAGCAGTACTTC
V gene: TRBV5-4; clone size: .; J gene: TRBJ2-7; D gene: .; CDR3 protein: CASSLGGSREQYF; CDR3 DNA: TGTGCCAGCAGCTTGGGGGGGTCTCGAGAGCAGTACTTC
V gene: TRBV10-1; clone size: .; J gene: TRBJ2-3; D gene: .; CDR3 protein: CASSDGLGTDTQYF; CDR3 DNA: TGCGCCAGCAGTGACGGGTTGGGCACAGATACGCAGTATTTT
V gene: TRBV23-1; clone size: .; J gene: TRBJ1-5; D gene: .; CDR3 protein: CASSQSSVGSSGIMPQHF; CDR3 DNA: TGCGCCAGCAGTCAGTCCTCAGTCGGCAGCTCAGGGATCATGCCCCAGCATTTT
V gene: TRBV6-1; clone size: once; J gene: TRBJ2-2; D gene: .; CDR3 protein: CASRRDKNTGELFF; CDR3 DNA: TGTGCCAGCAGGAGGGATAAGAACACCGGGGAGCTGTTTTTT
V gene: TRBV5-4; clone size: once; J gene: TRBJ2-7; D gene: .; CDR3 protein: CASSSVGVYEQYF; CDR3 DNA: TGTGCCAGCAGCTCCGTCGGGGTTTACGAGCAGTACTTC
V gene: TRBV11-2; clone size: .; J gene: TRBJ1-5; D gene: .; CDR3 protein: CASSSSGGSNQPQHF; CDR3 DNA: TGTGCCAGCAGCTCTAGTGGGGGCAGCAATCAGCCCCAGCATTTT